This TCR beta chain was sequenced for a study of blood T cell repertoires in COVID-19. Across the study: Samples of COVID-19 (acute and convalescent) were obtained from the United States, Italy and Spain.

TCRdb's copy holds only in-frame clones and misses some; the assay was immunoSEQ multiplex PCR. The sample lists 300,000 to 400,000 clones; about 89% were seen once. The CDR3 is 16 residues long. After removal of 0 bases from V and 6 bases from J, the junction contained 7 bases not matched to a gene. Per germline, CDR1 MNHEY and CDR2 SVGEGT. Enrollment of patients from Seattle took place during active infection, with longitudinal follow-up. The chain combines TRBV6-2 or TRBV6-3 with TRBJ2-3; 9 bases map to TRBD1. This clonotype was obtained from a woman aged 25 to 39 with COVID-19, enrolled during active disease. The sequenced sample was peripheral blood. The DNA of the CDR3 is TGTGCCAGCAGTTACTCCGCGGGACAGGGCCCGGATACGCAGTATTTT. Translating it yields CASSYSAGQGPDTQYF.